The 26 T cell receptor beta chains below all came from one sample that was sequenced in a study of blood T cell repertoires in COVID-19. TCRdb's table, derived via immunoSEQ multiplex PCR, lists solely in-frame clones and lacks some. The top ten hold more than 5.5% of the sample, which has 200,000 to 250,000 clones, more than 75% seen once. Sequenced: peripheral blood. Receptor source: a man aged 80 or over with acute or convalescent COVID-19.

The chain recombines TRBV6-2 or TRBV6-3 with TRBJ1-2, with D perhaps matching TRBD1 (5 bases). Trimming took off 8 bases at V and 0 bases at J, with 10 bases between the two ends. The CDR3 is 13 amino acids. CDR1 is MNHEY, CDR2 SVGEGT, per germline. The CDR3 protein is CASRLQANYGYTF. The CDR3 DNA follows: TGTGCCAGCCGTTTACAGGCTAACTATGGCTACACCTTC.

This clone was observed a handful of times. The CDR3 spells CASSLDLVTGELFF. The CDR3 DNA follows: TGCGCCAGCAGCCTGGACTTGGTCACCGGGGAGCTGTTTTTT. The V and J genes are TRBV4-3 and TRBJ2-2; a weak D match, TRBD2 (5 bases). This CDR3 is 14 amino acids long. Trimming left V 4 bases short and J 4 bases short, with 10 bases between. CDR1 is LGHNA, CDR2 YSLEER, per germline.

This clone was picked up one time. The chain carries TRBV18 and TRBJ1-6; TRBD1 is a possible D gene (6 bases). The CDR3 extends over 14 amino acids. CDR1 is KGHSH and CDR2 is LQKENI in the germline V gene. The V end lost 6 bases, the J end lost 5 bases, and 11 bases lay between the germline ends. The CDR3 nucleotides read TGTGCCAGCTCCAGGGGTGGCGATAATTCACCCCTCCACTTT. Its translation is CASSRGGDNSPLHF.

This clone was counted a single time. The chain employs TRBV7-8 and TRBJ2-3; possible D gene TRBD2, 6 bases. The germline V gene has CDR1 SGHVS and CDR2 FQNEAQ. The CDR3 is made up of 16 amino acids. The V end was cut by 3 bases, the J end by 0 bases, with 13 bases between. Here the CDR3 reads CASSFPGLHSTDTQYF. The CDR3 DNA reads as TGTGCCAGCAGCTTCCCGGGACTTCATAGCACAGATACGCAGTATTTT.

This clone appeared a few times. CDR3 nucleotides: TGTGCCAGCAGAGGACAGATTAATCAGCCCCAGCATTTT. Translated: CASRGQINQPQHF. The chain joins TRBV6-5 to TRBJ1-5, with D perhaps TRBD1 (6 bases). Deletions cut 6 bases from V and 4 bases from J, with 10 bases between. Germline values: CDR1 MNHEY, CDR2 SVGAGI. The CDR3 covers 13 residues.

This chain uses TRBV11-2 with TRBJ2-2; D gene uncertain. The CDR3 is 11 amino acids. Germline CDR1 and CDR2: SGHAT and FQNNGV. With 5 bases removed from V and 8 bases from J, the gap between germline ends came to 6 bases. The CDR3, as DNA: TGTGCCAGCAGCCGCGCAGGGGAGCTGTTTTTT. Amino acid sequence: CASSRAGELFF. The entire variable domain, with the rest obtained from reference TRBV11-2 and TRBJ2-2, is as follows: EAGVAQSPRYKIIEKRQSVAFWCNPISGHATLYWYQQILGQGPKLLIQFQNNGVVDDSQLPKDRFSAERLKGVDSTLKIQPAKLEDSAVYLCASSRAGELFFGEGSRLTVL.

In nucleotides, the CDR3 is TGTGCCAGCAGTTTAGCGGGAGGGAACTACGAGCAGTACTTC. Translation: CASSLAGGNYEQYF. This sequence joins TRBV6-6 and TRBJ2-7, with 11 bases aligning to TRBD2. Germline V CDR1 and CDR2: MNHNY, SVGAGI (reference sequence). Trimming cost V 4 bases and J 3 bases; bases outside gene matches: 2. The CDR3 has 14 residues.

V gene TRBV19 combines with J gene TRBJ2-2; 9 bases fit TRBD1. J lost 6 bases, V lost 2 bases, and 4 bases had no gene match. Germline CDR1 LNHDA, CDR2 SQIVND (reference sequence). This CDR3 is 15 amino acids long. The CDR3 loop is CASSITGGAAGELFF. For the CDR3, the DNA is TGTGCCAGTAGTATAACAGGGGGCGCGGCCGGGGAGCTGTTTTTT. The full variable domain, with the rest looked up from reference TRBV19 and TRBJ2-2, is DGGITQSPKYLFRKEGQNVTLSCEQNLNHDAMYWYRQDPGQGLRLIYYSQIVNDFQKGDIAEGYSVSREKKESFPLTVTSAQKNPTAFYLCASSITGGAAGELFFGEGSRLTVL.

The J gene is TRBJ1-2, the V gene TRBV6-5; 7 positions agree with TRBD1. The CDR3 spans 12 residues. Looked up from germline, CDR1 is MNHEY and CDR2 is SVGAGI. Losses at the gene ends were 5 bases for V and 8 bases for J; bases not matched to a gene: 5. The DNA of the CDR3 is TGTGCCAGCAGTCCGACAGGGTACGGCTACACCTTC. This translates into CASSPTGYGYTF.

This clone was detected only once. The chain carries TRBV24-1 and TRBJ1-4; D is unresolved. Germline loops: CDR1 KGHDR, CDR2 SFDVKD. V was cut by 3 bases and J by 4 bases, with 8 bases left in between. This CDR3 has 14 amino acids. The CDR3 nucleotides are TGTGCCACCAGTGATCACCGGGTTAATGAAAAACTGTTTTTT. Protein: CATSDHRVNEKLFF.

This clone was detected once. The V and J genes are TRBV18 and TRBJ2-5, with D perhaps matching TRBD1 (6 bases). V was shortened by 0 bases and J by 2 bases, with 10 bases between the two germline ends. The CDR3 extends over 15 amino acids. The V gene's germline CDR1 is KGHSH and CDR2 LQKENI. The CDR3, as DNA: TGTGCCAGCTCACCACCGAGGACAGTTCAAGAGACCCAGTACTTC. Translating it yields CASSPPRTVQETQYF.

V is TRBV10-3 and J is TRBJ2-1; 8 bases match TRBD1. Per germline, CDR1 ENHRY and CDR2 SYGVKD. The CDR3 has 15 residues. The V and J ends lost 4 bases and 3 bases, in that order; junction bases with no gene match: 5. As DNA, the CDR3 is TGTGCCATCAGTGGGGCACAGGGGGGCTACAATGAGCAGTTCTTC. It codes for CAISGAQGGYNEQFF.

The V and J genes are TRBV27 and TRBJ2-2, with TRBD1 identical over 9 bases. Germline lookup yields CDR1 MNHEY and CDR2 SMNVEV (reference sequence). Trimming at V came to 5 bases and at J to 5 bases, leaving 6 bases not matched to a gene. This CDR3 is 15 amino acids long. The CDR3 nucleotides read TGTGCCAGCAGTCCCGGGACAGGGTATACCGGGGAGCTGTTTTTT. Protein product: CASSPGTGYTGELFF.

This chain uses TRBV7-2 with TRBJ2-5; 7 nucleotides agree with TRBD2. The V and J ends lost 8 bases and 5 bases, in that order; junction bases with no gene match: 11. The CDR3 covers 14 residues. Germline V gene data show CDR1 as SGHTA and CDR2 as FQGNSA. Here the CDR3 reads CASGPGLPGETQYF. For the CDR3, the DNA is TGTGCCAGCGGCCCGGGACTACCTGGGGAGACCCAGTACTTC.

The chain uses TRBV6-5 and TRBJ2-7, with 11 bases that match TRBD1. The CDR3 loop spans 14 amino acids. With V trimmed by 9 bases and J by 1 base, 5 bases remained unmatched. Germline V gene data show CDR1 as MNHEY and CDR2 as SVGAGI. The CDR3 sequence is CARAGQGVSYEQYV. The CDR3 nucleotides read TGTGCCAGGGCGGGACAGGGGGTTTCCTACGAGCAGTACGTC.

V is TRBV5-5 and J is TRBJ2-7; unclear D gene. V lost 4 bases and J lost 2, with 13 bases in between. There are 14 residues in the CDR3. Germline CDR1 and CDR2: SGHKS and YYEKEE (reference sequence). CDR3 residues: CASSRDRGPYEQYF. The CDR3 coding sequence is TGTGCCAGCAGCCGAGATCGAGGTCCCTACGAGCAGTACTTC.

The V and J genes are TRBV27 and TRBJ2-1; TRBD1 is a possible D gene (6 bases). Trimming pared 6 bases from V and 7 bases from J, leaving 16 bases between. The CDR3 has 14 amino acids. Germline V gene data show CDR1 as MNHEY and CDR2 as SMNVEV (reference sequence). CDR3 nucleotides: TGTGCCAGCAGAAACAGGGAAGTTGTGAATGAGCAGTTCTTC. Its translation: CASRNREVVNEQFF.

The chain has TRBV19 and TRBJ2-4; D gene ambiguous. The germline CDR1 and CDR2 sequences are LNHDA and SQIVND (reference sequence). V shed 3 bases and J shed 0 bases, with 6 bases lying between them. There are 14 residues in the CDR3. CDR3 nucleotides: TGTGCCAGTAGTATTTTTCTAGCCAAAAACATTCAGTACTTC. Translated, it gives CASSIFLAKNIQYF.

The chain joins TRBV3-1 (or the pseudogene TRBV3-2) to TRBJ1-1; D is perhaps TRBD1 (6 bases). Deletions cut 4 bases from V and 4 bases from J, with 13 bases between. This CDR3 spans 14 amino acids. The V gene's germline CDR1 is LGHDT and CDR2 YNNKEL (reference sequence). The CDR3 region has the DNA TGTGCCAGCAGCCTACAGGGCTGGGGCACTGAAGCTTTCTTT. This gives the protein CASSLQGWGTEAFF.

In nucleotides, the CDR3 is TGTGCCAGCAGCTTTAGCGGGAGGGGTAACACCGGGGAGCTGTTTTTT. Amino acid sequence: CASSFSGRGNTGELFF. The V call is TRBV7-6, the J call TRBJ2-2, with 11 nucleotides matching TRBD2. Germline V gene sequence: CDR1 SGHVS, CDR2 FNYEAQ. This CDR3 spans 16 amino acids. Trimming at V came to 3 bases and at J to 2 bases, leaving 2 bases not matched to a gene.

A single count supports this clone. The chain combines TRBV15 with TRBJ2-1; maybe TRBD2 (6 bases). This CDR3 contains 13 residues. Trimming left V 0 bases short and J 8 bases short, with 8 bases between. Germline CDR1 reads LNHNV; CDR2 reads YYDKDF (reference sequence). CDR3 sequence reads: CATSREWEDEQFF. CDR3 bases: TGTGCCACCAGCAGAGAGTGGGAGGATGAGCAGTTCTTC. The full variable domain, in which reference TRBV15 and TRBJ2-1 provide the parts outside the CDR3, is DAMVIQNPRYQVTQFGKPVTLSCSQTLNHNVMYWYQQKSSQAPKLLFHYYDKDFNNEADTPDNFQSRRPNTSFCFLDIRSPGLGDTAMYLCATSREWEDEQFFGPGTRLTVL.

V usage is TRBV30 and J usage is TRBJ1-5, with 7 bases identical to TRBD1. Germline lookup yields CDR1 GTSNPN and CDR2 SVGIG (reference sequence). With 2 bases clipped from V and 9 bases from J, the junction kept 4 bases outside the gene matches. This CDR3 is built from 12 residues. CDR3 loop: CAWSYRGGPQHF. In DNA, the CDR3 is TGTGCCTGGAGTTACAGGGGCGGGCCCCAGCATTTT.

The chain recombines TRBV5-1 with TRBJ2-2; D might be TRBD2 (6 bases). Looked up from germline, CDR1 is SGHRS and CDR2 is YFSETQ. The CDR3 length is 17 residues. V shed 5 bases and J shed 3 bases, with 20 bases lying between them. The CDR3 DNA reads TGCGCCAGCAGACCACTCCTGGGCAGGGAGGACACCGGGGAGCTGTTTTTT. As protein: CASRPLLGREDTGELFF.

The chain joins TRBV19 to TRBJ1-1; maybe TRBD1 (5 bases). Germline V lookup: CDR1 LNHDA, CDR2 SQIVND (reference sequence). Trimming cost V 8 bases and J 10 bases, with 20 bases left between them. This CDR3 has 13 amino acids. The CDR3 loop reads CASGAGVPLGAFF. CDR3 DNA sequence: TGTGCCAGTGGGGCAGGAGTTCCCCTTGGAGCTTTCTTT.

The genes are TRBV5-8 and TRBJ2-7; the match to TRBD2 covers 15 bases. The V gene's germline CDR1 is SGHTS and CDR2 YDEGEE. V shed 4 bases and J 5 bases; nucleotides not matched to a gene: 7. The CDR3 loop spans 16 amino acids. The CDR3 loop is CASSAGLAGGKDEQYF. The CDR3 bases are TGTGCCAGCAGCGCGGGACTAGCGGGAGGAAAAGACGAGCAGTACTTC. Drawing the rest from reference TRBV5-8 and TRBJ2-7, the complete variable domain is EAGVTQSPTHLIKTRGQQATLRCSPISGHTSVYWYQQALGLGLQFLLWYDEGEERNRGNFPPRFSGRQFPNYSSELNVNALELEDSALYLCASSAGLAGGKDEQYFGPGTRLTVT.

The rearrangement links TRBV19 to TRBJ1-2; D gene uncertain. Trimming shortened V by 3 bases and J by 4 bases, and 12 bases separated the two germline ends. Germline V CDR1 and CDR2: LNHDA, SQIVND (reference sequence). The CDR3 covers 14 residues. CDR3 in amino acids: CASSIISPSYGYTF. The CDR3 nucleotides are TGTGCCAGTAGTATTATTAGTCCGTCCTATGGCTACACCTTC.